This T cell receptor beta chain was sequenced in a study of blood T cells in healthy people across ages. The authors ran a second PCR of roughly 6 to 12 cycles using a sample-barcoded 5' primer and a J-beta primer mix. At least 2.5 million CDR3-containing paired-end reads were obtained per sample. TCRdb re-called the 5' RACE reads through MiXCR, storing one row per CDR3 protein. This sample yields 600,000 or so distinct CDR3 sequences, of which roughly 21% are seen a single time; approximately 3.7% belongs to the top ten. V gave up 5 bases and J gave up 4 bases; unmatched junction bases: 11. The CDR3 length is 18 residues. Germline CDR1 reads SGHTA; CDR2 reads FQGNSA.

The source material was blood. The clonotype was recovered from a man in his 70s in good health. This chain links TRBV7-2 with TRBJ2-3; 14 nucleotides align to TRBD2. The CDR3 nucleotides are TGTGCCAGCAGCGCGTCCGGGACTAGCGGGAGTAGATCAGATACGCAGTATTTT. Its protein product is CASSASGTSGSRSDTQYF. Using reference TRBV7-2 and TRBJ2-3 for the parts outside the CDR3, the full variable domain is GAGVSQSPSNKVTEKGKDVELRCDPISGHTALYWYRQSLGQGLEFLIYFQGNSAPDKSGLPSDRFSAERTGGSVSTLTIQRTQQEDSAVYLCASSASGTSGSRSDTQYFGPGTRLTVL.